This T cell receptor beta chain was recorded in a study of Graves' ophthalmopathy and Graves' hyperthyroidism. This clonotype showed up many times. V lost 8 bases and J 1 base, leaving 11 bases between the germline ends. The CDR3 extends over 13 amino acids. Germline V CDR1 and CDR2: SNHLY, FYNNEI. CDR3 regions of TCR beta were amplified from RNA transcripts. First-round RT-PCR relied on HTBI primers, and a second-round multiplex PCR came next. TCRdb re-called the multiplex PCR reads with MiXCR, one entry per CDR3 protein. The table records roughly 300,000 distinct CDR3 sequences, about a sixth of them present only once.

The receptor was derived from an adult man with Graves' ophthalmopathy. The chain has TRBV2 and TRBJ2-5; the D gene is possibly TRBD1 (5 bases). Sequencing used peripheral blood. DNA of the CDR3: TGTGCCAGCGAAAGGGGAAGCCAAGAGACCCAGTACTTC. This gives the protein CASERGSQETQYF.